Below, one T cell receptor beta chain is given with its context. Its antigen is not known. CDR1 and CDR2 (germline): MNHNY, SVGAGI (reference sequence). V lost 5 bases to trimming and J lost 6 bases, with 16 bases between them. This CDR3 is 15 amino acids long. The sample originates from a study of OX40 agonist ivuxolimab in advanced cancers. Study findings and constraints: CD8+ T cells averaged more expanded clones than CD4+. Certain nonresponders likewise exhibited a low normalized T-cell clonal expansion. People who partly responded at 0.1-3.0 mg/kg had some of the least clonal expansion seen.

Measured with immunoSEQ multiplex PCR; TCRdb has only the in-frame clones, and not every one. Of fewer than 100,000 clones detected, 85% to 90% appear once; the ten largest clones hold 10% to 15%. The rearrangement uses TRBV6-6 and TRBJ1-4; D not resolved. The sample here was CD4+ or CD8+ T cells sorted from blood, taken in a trial of the OX40 agonist ivuxolimab. This sequence originates from an adult with an advanced solid tumor such as melanoma, head and neck, liver or kidney cancer. In DNA, the CDR3 is TGTGCCAGCAGTAAACTCCCCCCTGGGGATGAAAAACTGTTTTTT. Translating gives CASSKLPPGDEKLFF.